This T cell receptor beta chain was retrieved from a study of OX40 agonist ivuxolimab in advanced cancers. Overall study context: An agonistic anti-OX40 (CD134) antibody, ivuxolimab, was used to treat the patients. The dose-escalation cohort was over 65% male, with a mean age of around 60 years, ranging about 20 to 85. Study results and limitations: Among the lowest peripheral clonal expansion occurred in 0.1-3.0 mg/kg partial responders.

The data were produced by immunoSEQ multiplex PCR, yet TCRdb's version contains in-frame clones alone and is incomplete. Here the sample spans more than 70,000 clones, more than 80% being singletons. V was trimmed by 0 bases and J by 4 bases, leaving 12 bases between them. Germline V CDR1 and CDR2: SGHVS, FQNEAQ. This CDR3 is 15 amino acids long. Comments on this clone: The antigen is undetermined.

Sampling of blood occurred at baseline, cycle 4 day 1, and cycle 7 day 1. Material: CD4+ or CD8+ T cells sorted from blood, obtained in a trial of the OX40 agonist ivuxolimab. This receptor was obtained from an adult with an advanced solid tumor such as melanoma, head and neck, liver or kidney cancer. The chain joins TRBV7-8 to TRBJ1-1, with unresolved D. As DNA, the CDR3 is TGTGCCAGCAGCTTAGCGAGGACCCGCGGCACTGAAGCTTTCTTT. The encoded protein is CASSLARTRGTEAFF.